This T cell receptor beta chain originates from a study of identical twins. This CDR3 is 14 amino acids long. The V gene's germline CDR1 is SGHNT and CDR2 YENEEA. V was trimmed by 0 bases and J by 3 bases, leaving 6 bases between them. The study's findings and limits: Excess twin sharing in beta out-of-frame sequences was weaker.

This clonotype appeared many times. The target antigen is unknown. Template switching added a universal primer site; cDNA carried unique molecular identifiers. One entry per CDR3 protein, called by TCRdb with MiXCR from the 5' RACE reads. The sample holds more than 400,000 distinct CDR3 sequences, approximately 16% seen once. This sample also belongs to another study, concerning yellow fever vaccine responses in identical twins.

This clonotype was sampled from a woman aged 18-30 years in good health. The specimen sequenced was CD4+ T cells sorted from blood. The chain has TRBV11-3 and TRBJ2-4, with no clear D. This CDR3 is CASSLEGYKNIQYF. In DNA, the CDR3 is TGTGCCAGCAGCTTAGAGGGGTACAAAAACATTCAGTACTTC.